The present T cell receptor (beta chain) was sequenced within a study of shared clonotypes between healthy human individuals. General study findings and limits: Clonotype sharing across four donors was observed for approximately 5% of naive CD4 clonotypes.

As regards this clone: Its cognate antigen is unknown.

Germline CDR1 is SGHTA and CDR2 is FQGNSA. With V trimmed by 5 bases and J by 0 bases, 15 bases remained unmatched. The CDR3 consists of 19 residues. The repertoire was sequenced with immunoSEQ multiplex PCR; TCRdb's copy has only in-frame clones and lacks some. The data show some 1.5 million clones, approximately 97% seen once. Material for sequencing was naive CD4+ T cells sorted from blood. Regarding subset: CD45RA+ positively selected. The sequence came from a man aged 30 to 45 in good health. The chain employs TRBV7-2 and TRBJ2-3, with 9 nucleotides matching TRBD2. CDR3 loop: CASSPAAAGGISSTDTQYF. CDR3 DNA sequence: TGTGCCAGCAGCCCCGCTGCAGCGGGAGGCATCTCTAGCACAGATACGCAGTATTTT.